Described below is a single T cell receptor beta chain sequence and its context. This clone's antigen is unknown. The input lacks base qualities; no much larger clone sits a single base away. Library construction relied on the immunoSEQ multiplex PCR assay. Entries here come from immuneACCESS through TCRdb and include only in-frame sequences with V and J called. Some clones fail to appear in such tables; in the studies checked, an unresolved V gene covers under half of the shortfall, and the cause of the remainder is unknown. The sample profile shows about 94,000 clones; under 97% of them were found once. In total, the top ten clones hold approximately 0.22% of the sample. This specimen comes from a study of technical replicates of blood from a few donors (dated by TCRdb to 2017 to 2019). Sequencing used T cells isolated from PBMCs. The sequence came from a human donor in good health.

The DNA sequence is TGTGCCAGCAGTTACTCGATCGGGGAGGGTCAGCCCCAGCATTTT. This yields the protein CASSYSIGEGQPQHF. The rearranged segments are TRBV6-6 and TRBJ1-5; the D segment cannot be called with confidence. The junction carries 12 bases between V and J, which are trimmed by 0 bases and 6 bases respectively. Looking up the germline V gene (reference sequence) yields CDR1 MNHNY and CDR2 SVGAGI. From the cysteine up to the phenylalanine, the CDR3 has a length of 15 residues. Kept here is only the CDR3 DNA, which spans 45 bases and is read in frame from base 1.